These 5 T cell receptor beta chains originate from one sample sequenced in a study of siplizumab effects on memory and regulatory T cells (dated 2019 in TCRdb). Receptors were amplified or captured by the immunoSEQ multiplex PCR assay. TCRdb limited this immuneACCESS table to in-frame rearrangements with V and J called. A share of clones is missing; checked studies link under half to unresolved V genes, and the rest is unexplained. The sample table contains about 56,000 clones; only one count was recorded for approximately 97% of them. The top ten clonotypes cover approximately 1% of the sample. Input material: naive CD8+ T cells sorted from blood. The cell subset or site tag for this specimen amounts to: unstimulated naive T cells. All receptors come from a human donor in good health.

This clone was seen just once. The chain has TRBV27 and TRBJ2-2; 10 positions agree with TRBD2. Germline CDR1 and CDR2: MNHEY and SMNVEV (reference sequence). With 6 bases clipped from V and 3 bases from J, the junction kept 4 bases outside the gene matches. This CDR3 region has 15 residues. The CDR3 sequence: CASSQLAGDTGELFF. CDR3 in DNA: TGTGCCAGCAGCCAGCTAGCGGGAGACACCGGGGAGCTGTTTTTT.

The J gene is TRBJ2-1, the V gene TRBV27, with no clear D. There are 12 residues in the CDR3. Trimming removed 6 bases from V and 4 bases from J, with 7 bases in between. Per the germline V gene, CDR1 is MNHEY and CDR2 is SMNVEV (reference sequence). The CDR3 loop reads CASSPAYNEQFF. The CDR3 bases are TGTGCCAGCAGCCCCGCGTACAATGAGCAGTTCTTC.

The chain uses TRBV5-6 and TRBJ1-5, with D tentatively TRBD1 (5 bases). The V gene's germline CDR1 is SGHDT and CDR2 YYEEEE. The CDR3 runs 15 residues. The germline V and J ends were trimmed by 0 bases and 2 bases, with 9 bases remaining between them. The CDR3 protein is CASSLDRSGNQPQHF. The CDR3 bases are TGTGCCAGCAGCTTGGACAGGTCCGGCAATCAGCCCCAGCATTTT.

V and J are TRBV19 and TRBJ2-7; 9 positions agree with TRBD2. Germline assignment: CDR1 LNHDA and CDR2 SQIVND (reference sequence). The CDR3 length is 14 residues. V dropped 6 bases and J dropped 2; count of bases not matched to a gene: 5. The CDR3 sequence: CASRRREGPYEQYF. CDR3 coding DNA: TGTGCCAGTAGACGGCGGGAGGGCCCCTACGAGCAGTACTTC.

The chain uses TRBV7-6 and TRBJ2-7, with 7 nucleotides matching TRBD1. The CDR3 totals 12 residues. Trimming at V came to 5 bases and at J to 5 bases, leaving 3 bases not matched to a gene. CDR1 SGHVS and CDR2 FNYEAQ come from the germline V gene. The DNA of the CDR3 is TGTGCCAGCAGCCCCCAGGGGGACGAGCAGTACTTC. This codes for CASSPQGDEQYF.